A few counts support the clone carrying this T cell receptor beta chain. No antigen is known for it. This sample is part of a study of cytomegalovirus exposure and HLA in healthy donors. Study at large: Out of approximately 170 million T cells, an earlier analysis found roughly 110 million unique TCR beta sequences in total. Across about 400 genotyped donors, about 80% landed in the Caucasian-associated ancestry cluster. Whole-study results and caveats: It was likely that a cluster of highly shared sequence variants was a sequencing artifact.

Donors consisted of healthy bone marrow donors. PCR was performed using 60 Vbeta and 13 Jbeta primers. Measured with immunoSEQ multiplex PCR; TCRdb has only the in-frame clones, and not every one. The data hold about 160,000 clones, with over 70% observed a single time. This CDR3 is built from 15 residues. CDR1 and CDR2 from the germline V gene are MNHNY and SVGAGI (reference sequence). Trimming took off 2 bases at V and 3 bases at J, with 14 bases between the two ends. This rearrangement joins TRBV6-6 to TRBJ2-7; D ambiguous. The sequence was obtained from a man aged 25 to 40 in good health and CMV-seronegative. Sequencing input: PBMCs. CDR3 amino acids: CASSYTPRSVYEQYF. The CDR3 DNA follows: TGTGCCAGCAGTTACACTCCAAGGAGCGTCTACGAGCAGTACTTC.